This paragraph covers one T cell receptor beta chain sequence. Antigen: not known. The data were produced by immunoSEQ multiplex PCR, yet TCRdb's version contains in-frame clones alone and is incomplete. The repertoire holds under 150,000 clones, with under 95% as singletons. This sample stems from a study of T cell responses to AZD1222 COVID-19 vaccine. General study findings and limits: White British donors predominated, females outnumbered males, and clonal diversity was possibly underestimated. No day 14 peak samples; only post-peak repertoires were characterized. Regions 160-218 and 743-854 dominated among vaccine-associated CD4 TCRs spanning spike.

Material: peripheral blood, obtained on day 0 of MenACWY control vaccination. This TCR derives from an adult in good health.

The CDR3 DNA reads TGTGCCAGCAGCCGGGCCGGGACTAGATCCTCCTACGAGCAGTACTTC. It specifies CASSRAGTRSSYEQYF. The rearrangement uses TRBV27 and TRBJ2-7; TRBD2 aligns across 8 bases. The CDR3 extends over 16 amino acids. Per the germline V gene, CDR1 is MNHEY and CDR2 is SMNVEV (reference sequence). The trim removed 6 bases at V and 0 bases at J, leaving 10 bases unmatched.